Listed here is a single T cell receptor beta chain. Its antigen remains unknown. Runs used v3.0 of the immunoSEQ assay and were done at survey level. Only in-frame clones appear in the TCRdb table, and some are missing; sequencing was by immunoSEQ multiplex PCR. Found here are 20,000 to 30,000 clones, approximately 90% of them singletons; the top ten hold around 4%. The data were taken from a study of long-term antiretroviral therapy in people with HIV. Study-wide results and limits: Diversity remained lower than transplant donor controls, even though it increased after ART.

The CDR3 runs 15 residues. Germline values: CDR1 SNHLY, CDR2 FYNNEI. Deletions cut 5 bases from V and 6 bases from J, with 16 bases between. Specimens retained roughly 0.9-11 million cryopreserved PBMC preceding DNA extraction. The clonotype comes from a woman aged 25-40 years with HIV. Sample: unsorted PBMCs, taken 1.9 years after starting antiretroviral therapy. The chain has TRBV2 and TRBJ1-4; D is perhaps TRBD1 (6 bases). The CDR3 DNA is TGTGCCAGCAGTCCCCAGGGCGGGGGGCATGAAAAACTGTTTTTT. Translation: CASSPQGGGHEKLFF. Variable domain in full (rest from reference TRBV2 and TRBJ1-4): EPEVTQTPSHQVTQMGQEVILRCVPISNHLYFYWYRQILGQKVEFLVSFYNNEISEKSEIFDDQFSVERPDGSNFTLKIRSTKLEDSAMYFCASSPQGGGHEKLFFGSGTQLSVL.